The clone carrying this T cell receptor (beta chain) was seen more than once but under ten times. These data belong to a study of T cells after yellow fever vaccination. In TCRdb, the 5' RACE reads were re-called with MiXCR into one record per CDR3 protein. The top ten clones hold roughly 17% of a sample with a few hundred thousand distinct CDR3 sequences, about a sixth of them seen once. The CDR3 is 16 residues long. The germline V gene encodes CDR1 SGHNT and CDR2 YYREEE (reference sequence). V was trimmed by 4 bases and J by 1 base, leaving 17 bases between them. The chain joins TRBV5-4 to TRBJ1-1; D remains ambiguous. The TCR originated in a man aged 18 to 29 who received the YFV17D yellow fever vaccine. This specimen consisted of PBMCs, obtained 5 to 6 days after the first yellow fever vaccination. The CDR3 DNA follows: TGTGCCAGCAGCGCTCCTCTACAGCAACGGAACACTGAAGCTTTCTTT. Translated: CASSAPLQQRNTEAFF.